One sample yielded the 32 T cell receptor beta chains listed below, sequenced in a study of T cells in Graves' hyperthyroidism and ophthalmopathy. RNA transcripts yielded amplified TCR beta CDR3 regions. RT-PCR in the first round (using the HTBI primer set) targeted the TCR CDR3. TCRdb reprocessed the multiplex PCR reads via MiXCR and lists one record per CDR3 protein. The sample has 450,000 to 700,000 distinct CDR3 sequences, around 42% seen once. Sequenced: peripheral blood or thyroid tissue (not recorded which). All receptors derive from an adult woman with Graves' disease, either hyperthyroidism or ophthalmopathy (not recorded which).

In its sample, this clonotype was seen many times. The chain uses TRBV12-3 or TRBV12-4 and TRBJ1-3; possible D gene TRBD1, 5 bases. The V gene lost 5 bases and the J gene lost 7 bases, with 12 bases spanning the gap. The CDR3 spans 13 residues. CDR3 nucleotide sequence: TGTGCCAGCAGTAGGGACCAAAGGAACACCATATATTTT. This gives the protein CASSRDQRNTIYF.

The chain links TRBV29-1 to TRBJ1-1; maybe TRBD1 (5 bases). Germline V CDR1 and CDR2: SQVTM, ANQGSEA. The CDR3 sequence is 14 residues long. The CDR3 DNA reads as TGCAGTGTTTCAATGGGGGGAATGAACACTGAAGCTTTCTTT. Its protein product is CSVSMGGMNTEAFF.

The chain joins TRBV10-3 to TRBJ2-6; TRBD1 matches 7 bases. The CDR3 runs to 17 residues. CDR1 is ENHRY, CDR2 SYGVKD, per germline. The V segment lost 6 bases and the J segment 9 bases; nucleotides outside the gene matches: 17. Written as DNA, the CDR3 is TGTGCCATCAGCCTAACCGGGACAGCCAAAGAGGGCAACGTCCTGACTTTC. Protein sequence: CAISLTGTAKEGNVLTF.

A remark on this clonotype: One end of the junction does not line up with germline, which may come from a read error. The chain is built from TRBV25-1 and TRBJ1-2, with 7 bases aligning to TRBD1. CDR3 size: 14 residues. Germline lookup yields CDR1 MGHDK and CDR2 SYGVNS. CDR3 region: CACSAVQGIDGYTF. The CDR3 region has the DNA TGTGCCTGCAGTGCTGTACAGGGGATCGATGGCTACACCTTC.

This clonotype has at least ten counts. The J gene is TRBJ2-2, the V gene TRBV5-6; TRBD2 matches at 7 bases. CDR1 and CDR2 (germline): SGHDT, YYEEEE. With 4 bases clipped from V and 2 bases from J, the junction kept 8 bases outside the gene matches. The CDR3 loop spans 16 amino acids. The CDR3 is CASSSGVAGNTGELFF. The CDR3 DNA reads as TGTGCCAGCAGCAGTGGGGTAGCGGGTAACACCGGGGAGCTGTTTTTT.

The genes are TRBV10-3 and TRBJ2-7; tentatively, D is TRBD1 or TRBD2 (5 bases each). Trimming left V 3 bases short and J 3 bases short, with 15 bases between. Germline assignment: CDR1 ENHRY and CDR2 SYGVKD. CDR3 length: 15 amino acids. CDR3 amino acids: CAISDNQGRHYEQYF. CDR3 nucleotides: TGTGCCATCAGTGACAACCAGGGACGGCACTACGAGCAGTACTTC.

V and J are TRBV29-1 and TRBJ2-2; TRBD2 agrees at 10 bases. Trimming removed 3 bases from V and 3 bases from J; junction bases left unmatched: 7. The CDR3 runs 16 residues. CDR1 is SQVTM and CDR2 is ANQGSEA in the germline V gene. CDR3 DNA: TGCAGCGTTGATTGGTGGGGACTAGCGCACACCGGGGAGCTGTTTTTT. Its translation is CSVDWWGLAHTGELFF.

Ten or more counts support this clonotype. The rearrangement uses TRBV6-1 and TRBJ2-7, with D possibly called TRBD1 or TRBD2 (5 bases each). Looked up from germline, CDR1 is MNHNS and CDR2 is SASEGT. The length of the CDR3 is 14 residues. V was shortened by 6 bases and J by 2 bases, with 14 bases between the two germline ends. The chain's CDR3 is CASSAGTFAYEQYF. The CDR3 region has the DNA TGTGCCAGCAGCGCCGGGACCTTTGCCTACGAGCAGTACTTC.

At least ten counts were recorded for this clonotype. The chain recombines TRBV15 with TRBJ1-5, with a weak D call TRBD1 (5 bases). The CDR3 totals 13 residues. The germline CDR1 and CDR2 sequences are LNHNV and YYDKDF (reference sequence). V lost 7 bases to trimming and J lost 1 base, with 8 bases between them. In nucleotides, the CDR3 is TGTGCCACCACCCGGGACAGCAATCAGCCCCAGCATTTT. Protein: CATTRDSNQPQHF.

This chain links TRBV15 with TRBJ1-2; weak D call: TRBD1 (6 bases). The V end was cut by 9 bases, the J end by 4 bases, with 9 bases between. Germline loops: CDR1 LNHNV, CDR2 YYDKDF (reference sequence). The CDR3 covers 11 residues. CDR3 in amino acids: CATDSAYGYTF. CDR3 in DNA: TGTGCCACGGACAGTGCCTATGGCTACACCTTC.

This clonotype was found a few times. The chain has TRBV24-1 and TRBJ1-2; D is uncertain. V gave up 1 base and J gave up 7 bases, with 6 bases separating them. The CDR3 has 12 residues. From germline, CDR1 is KGHDR and CDR2 SFDVKD. CDR3 loop: CATSDFSGGYTF. The CDR3 nucleotides read TGTGCCACCAGTGATTTCTCGGGTGGCTACACCTTC.

The rearrangement joins TRBV7-9 to TRBJ1-2; no clear D gene. The CDR3 contains 13 residues. The ends were cut back, 3 bases at V and 7 bases at J, with 12 bases in the middle. Germline V gene lookup returns CDR1 SEHNR and CDR2 FQNEAQ (reference sequence). DNA for the CDR3: TGTGCCAGCAGCTTGGTCGGGAACACTGGCTACACCTTC. Translation gives CASSLVGNTGYTF.

The V call is TRBV7-2, the J call TRBJ2-7, with TRBD1 as a possible D gene (5 bases). Germline V gene lookup returns CDR1 SGHTA and CDR2 FQGNSA. V was pared by 3 bases and J by 2 bases, with 8 bases between. CDR3 length: 13 amino acids. CDR3 region: CASSLTEAYEQYF. CDR3 coding DNA: TGTGCCAGCAGCTTGACAGAAGCCTACGAGCAGTACTTC.

The gene calls are TRBV7-3 and TRBJ2-3, with D maybe TRBD1 (6 bases). The CDR3 runs 15 residues. V lost 2 bases and J lost 4, with 13 bases in between. Germline CDR1 is SGHTA and CDR2 is FQGTGA. The CDR3 DNA reads TGTGCCAGCAGCTTAGGTGGGGGCTCGGCAGATACGCAGTATTTT. Amino acids: CASSLGGGSADTQYF.

This clonotype was seen just once. The chain carries TRBV7-9 and TRBJ1-1; D is ambiguous. The V gene's germline CDR1 is SEHNR and CDR2 FQNEAQ (reference sequence). The ends were cut back, 0 bases at V and 11 bases at J, with 13 bases in the middle. The CDR3 covers 13 residues. CDR3 coding DNA: TGTGCCAGCAGCTTAGCGTCGGGGATTGGCGCTTTCTTT. Its translation is CASSLASGIGAFF.

As for this clonotype: The junction differs from germline at one of its ends, possibly a read error. The J gene is TRBJ1-6, the V gene TRBV6-6; D is ambiguous. Germline V gene sequence: CDR1 MNHNY, CDR2 SVGAGI (reference sequence). The CDR3 is 13 amino acids. The CDR3 loop reads CASSDSSNSPLHF. In nucleotides, the CDR3 is TGTGCCAGCAGTGACTCCAGTAATTCACCCCTCCACTTT.

This clonotype was detected many times. The chain couples TRBV7-9 to TRBJ1-1; D is undetermined. The germline gives CDR1 SEHNR, CDR2 FQNEAQ (reference sequence). The CDR3 covers 13 residues. V was trimmed by 5 bases and J by 3 bases, leaving 10 bases between them. Written as DNA, the CDR3 is TGTGCCAGCAGCCCAGGCCCGGACACTGAAGCTTTCTTT. This gives the protein CASSPGPDTEAFF.

The DNA of the CDR3 is TGTGCCAGCAGTGAAGGACAGGGGGCGATTGGAAAACTGTTTTTT. Protein product: CASSEGQGAIGKLFF. The chain carries TRBV6-1 and TRBJ1-4; 10 bases match TRBD1. Germline V gene lookup returns CDR1 MNHNS and CDR2 SASEGT. The CDR3 length is 15 residues. V lost 1 base, J lost 10 bases, and 6 bases stayed unmatched.

This rearrangement joins TRBV7-2 to TRBJ1-1; the match to TRBD1 covers 11 bases. The CDR3 is 14 residues long. J gave up 4 bases and V 5 bases, and 3 bases lay outside the gene matches. Germline V CDR1 and CDR2: SGHTA, FQGNSA. In DNA form, the CDR3 reads TGTGCCAGCAGCACGGACAGGGGGCCCACTGAAGCTTTCTTT. Amino acids: CASSTDRGPTEAFF.

This clonotype was observed a handful of times. The rearrangement joins TRBV6-2 or TRBV6-3 to TRBJ1-1; maybe TRBD1 (5 bases). With 8 bases removed from V and 2 bases from J, the gap between germline ends came to 18 bases. The germline V gene has CDR1 MNHEY and CDR2 SVGEGT. There are 15 residues in the CDR3. CDR3 region: CASGSYGTSNTEAFF. As DNA, the CDR3 is TGTGCCAGCGGTAGTTATGGGACCTCTAACACTGAAGCTTTCTTT.

V usage is TRBV12-3 or TRBV12-4 and J usage is TRBJ2-5; weak D call: TRBD1 (5 bases). The CDR3 contains 13 residues. Deletions cut 5 bases from V and 2 bases from J, with 9 bases between. CDR3 sequence: CASSIRQQETQYF. The CDR3 nucleotides read TGTGCCAGCAGTATTAGACAGCAAGAGACCCAGTACTTC.

The chain joins TRBV3-1 to TRBJ1-3; a weak D match, TRBD1 (5 bases). The CDR3 extends over 15 amino acids. CDR1 is LGHDT, CDR2 YNNKEL, per germline (reference sequence). V was shortened by 2 bases and J by 3 bases, with 11 bases between the two germline ends. The DNA of the CDR3 is TGTGCCAGCAGCCAATCGGACACTATTGGAAACACCATATATTTT. Residues: CASSQSDTIGNTIYF.

V and J are TRBV10-3 and TRBJ1-2; 9 positions agree with TRBD1. J lost 6 bases, V lost 8 bases, and 10 bases had no gene match. The germline CDR1 and CDR2 sequences are ENHRY and SYGVKD. The CDR3 loop spans 14 amino acids. The CDR3 spells CAISGATGGNGYTF. In DNA, the CDR3 is TGTGCCATCTCTGGGGCCACAGGGGGCAATGGCTACACCTTC.

This clonotype was picked up many times. The chain links TRBV19 to TRBJ1-1; 7 nucleotides align to TRBD1. The junction had 9 bases not matched to a gene; V was cut back by 5 bases and J by 3 bases. Germline lookup yields CDR1 LNHDA and CDR2 SQIVND (reference sequence). The CDR3 length is 15 residues. The CDR3: CASSARDRADTEAFF. The CDR3 DNA reads as TGTGCCAGTAGTGCGAGAGACAGGGCGGACACTGAAGCTTTCTTT. The full variable domain, with the rest looked up from reference TRBV19 and TRBJ1-1, is DGGITQSPKYLFRKEGQNVTLSCEQNLNHDAMYWYRQDPGQGLRLIYYSQIVNDFQKGDIAEGYSVSREKKESFPLTVTSAQKNPTAFYLCASSARDRADTEAFFGQGTRLTVV.

The DNA for the CDR3 is TGTGCCAGAGGGACAGGGGGGTCCTATAATTCACCCCTCCACTTT. It translates to CARGTGGSYNSPLHF. The rearrangement uses TRBV10-3 and TRBJ1-6, with 11 bases aligning to TRBD1. There are 15 residues in the CDR3. V lost 10 bases and J lost 1; bases outside the gene matches: 3. CDR1 ENHRY and CDR2 SYGVKD come from the germline V gene.

The V and J genes are TRBV27 and TRBJ2-5; D gene ambiguous. The CDR3 extends over 11 amino acids. Germline V lookup: CDR1 MNHEY, CDR2 SMNVEV (reference sequence). V was clipped by 5 bases and J by 7 bases, with 8 bases between them. The CDR3 is CASSLTWTQYF. The CDR3 nucleotides are TGTGCCAGCAGTCTCACCTGGACCCAGTACTTC.

This clonotype was seen once. A much larger clone differs from this one at a single base, so this may be a read error. J is TRBJ2-2 and V is TRBV20-1; D is perhaps TRBD1 (5 bases). The DNA end is more similar to TRBJ1-4, so the J call may be wrong. The CDR3 runs 13 residues. CDR1 DFQATT and CDR2 SNEGSKA come from the germline V gene (reference sequence). The CDR3 DNA reads as TGCAGTGCTAATAGACGGGGACCGGAAAAACTGTTTTTT. Translating gives CSANRRGPEKLFF.

This clonotype was recorded many times. The chain has TRBV20-1 and TRBJ2-2, with D hard to call. Germline assignment: CDR1 DFQATT and CDR2 SNEGSKA (reference sequence). This CDR3 contains 14 residues. Trimming removed 1 base at V and 4 bases at J, with 10 bases between. The CDR3 bases are TGCAGTGCTAGAGGACTCAGATCCACCGGGGAGCTGTTTTTT. This codes for CSARGLRSTGELFF.

This clonotype has only a few counts. The V call is TRBV5-1, the J call TRBJ2-2; D remains ambiguous. The V end lost 7 bases, the J end lost 6 bases, and 7 bases lay between the germline ends. From germline, CDR1 is SGHRS and CDR2 YFSETQ. This CDR3 spans 11 amino acids. CDR3: CASEEAGELFF. CDR3 coding DNA: TGCGCCAGCGAGGAAGCCGGGGAGCTGTTTTTT.

The CDR3: CASSVVVGTYEQYF. In nucleotides, the CDR3 is TGTGCCAGCAGTGTCGTAGTCGGTACCTACGAGCAGTACTTC. The chain combines TRBV2 with TRBJ2-7; no reliable D call. The CDR3 contains 14 residues. Per germline, CDR1 SNHLY and CDR2 FYNNEI. The V and J ends lost 4 bases and 2 bases respectively, with 12 bases between them.

This clonotype came up once. V is TRBV29-1 and J is TRBJ2-1; 11 bases are shared with TRBD2. V gave up 2 bases and J gave up 3 bases; unmatched junction bases: 6. The CDR3 has 16 amino acids. Germline V CDR1 and CDR2: SQVTM, ANQGSEA. CDR3 in amino acids: CSVEYSGRAFYNEQFF. CDR3 coding DNA: TGCAGCGTTGAATATAGCGGGAGGGCGTTCTACAATGAGCAGTTCTTC.

The chain recombines TRBV13 with TRBJ2-7; 7 positions match TRBD2. This CDR3 contains 13 residues. Losses at the gene ends were 5 bases for V and 3 bases for J; bases not matched to a gene: 4. Per the germline V gene, CDR1 is PRHDT and CDR2 is FYEKMQ (reference sequence). The CDR3 reads CASSGRGDYEQYF. The CDR3 DNA reads as TGTGCCAGCAGCGGACGGGGGGACTACGAGCAGTACTTC.